These 2 T cell receptor beta chains share one sample of origin, sequenced in a study of blood T cells in healthy people across ages (dated by TCRdb to 2015 to 2017). The library was made by 5' RACE. Reads for this sample came from an Illumina HiSeq 2500. A second roughly 6 to 11 cycle PCR used a sample-barcoded 5' primer and a J-beta primer mix. Through fastp at Q25 and MiXCR, TCRdb rebuilt clones from the public reads, retaining in-frame beta chains. Every entry covers one CDR3 protein and lists the most common genes and DNA from its rows. Present in this sample are 780,000 or so distinct CDR3 sequences, more than 50% of which were seen just once. Around 24% of the sample lies in the top ten. Sequencing input: blood. The receptor set was obtained from a middle-aged man in good health.

This clonotype has a handful of counts. V usage is TRBV29-1 and J usage is TRBJ2-3; maybe TRBD1 (5 bases). Trimming took off 6 bases at V and 8 bases at J, with 24 bases between the two ends. The CDR3 has 15 amino acids. Germline V lookup: CDR1 SQVTM, CDR2 ANQGSEA. CDR3 sequence reads: CSVELNDSEPSTQYF. CDR3 coding DNA: TGCAGCGTCGAATTGAACGACAGCGAACCCAGTACGCAGTATTTT.

The chain joins TRBV7-9 to TRBJ1-2; the D gene is possibly TRBD1 (6 bases). Trimming pared 1 base from V and 3 bases from J, leaving 15 bases between. CDR1 is SEHNR and CDR2 is FQNEAQ in the germline V gene (reference sequence). This CDR3 spans 16 amino acids. The CDR3 DNA sequence: TGTGCCAGCAGCTTAGTCGGACAGACCAGGCACTATGGCTACACCTTC. Translating gives CASSLVGQTRHYGYTF.